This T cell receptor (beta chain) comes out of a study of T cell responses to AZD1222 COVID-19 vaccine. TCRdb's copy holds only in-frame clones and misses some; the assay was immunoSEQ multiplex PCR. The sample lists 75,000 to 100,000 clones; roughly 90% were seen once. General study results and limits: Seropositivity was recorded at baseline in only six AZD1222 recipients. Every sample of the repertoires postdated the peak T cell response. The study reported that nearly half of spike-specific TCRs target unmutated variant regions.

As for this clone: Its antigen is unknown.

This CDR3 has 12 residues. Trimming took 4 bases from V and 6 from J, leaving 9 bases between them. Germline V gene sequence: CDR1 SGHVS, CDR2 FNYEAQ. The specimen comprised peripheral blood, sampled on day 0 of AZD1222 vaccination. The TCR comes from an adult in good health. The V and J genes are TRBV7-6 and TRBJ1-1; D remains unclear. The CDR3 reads CASSSGPAEAFF. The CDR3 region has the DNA TGTGCCAGCAGCTCCGGACCGGCTGAAGCTTTCTTT.